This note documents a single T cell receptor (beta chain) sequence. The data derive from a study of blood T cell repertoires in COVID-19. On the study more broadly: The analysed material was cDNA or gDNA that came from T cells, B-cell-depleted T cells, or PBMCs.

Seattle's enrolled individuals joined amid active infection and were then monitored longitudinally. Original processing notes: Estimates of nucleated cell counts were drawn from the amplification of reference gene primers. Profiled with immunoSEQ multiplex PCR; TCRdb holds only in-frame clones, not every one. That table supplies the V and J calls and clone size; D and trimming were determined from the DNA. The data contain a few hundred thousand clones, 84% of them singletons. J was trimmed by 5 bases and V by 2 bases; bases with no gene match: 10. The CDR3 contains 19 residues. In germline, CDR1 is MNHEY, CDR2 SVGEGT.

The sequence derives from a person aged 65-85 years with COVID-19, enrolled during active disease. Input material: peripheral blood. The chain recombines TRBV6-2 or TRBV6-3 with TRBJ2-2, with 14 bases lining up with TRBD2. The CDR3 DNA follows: TGTGCCAGCAGTTACCAACGCGGGACTAGCGGGAGTAAAACCGGGGAGCTGTTTTTT. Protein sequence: CASSYQRGTSGSKTGELFF.